This entry lists 21 T cell receptor beta chains sequenced from one sample in a study of blood T cell repertoires in COVID-19 (dated by TCRdb to between 2020 and 2021). Receptors were amplified or captured by the immunoSEQ multiplex PCR assay. The immuneACCESS repertoire file appears here via TCRdb, limited to in-frame rearrangements. These files lack a portion of the clones; in checked studies, under half of the deficit traces to unresolved V genes, and the cause of the others is not known. The sample has roughly 500,000 clones on record, approximately 88% of them singletons. 1.5% to 2% of the sample is held by the ten biggest clonotypes. Source material: PBMCs or T cells enriched from blood (not recorded which). These receptors were collected from a woman in her forties who had recovered from COVID-19.

This sequence joins TRBV11-2 and TRBJ2-2; weak D call: TRBD2 (6 bases). This CDR3 has 16 amino acids. Trimming removed 2 bases from V and 5 bases from J, with 15 bases in between. CDR1 and CDR2 (germline): SGHAT, FQNNGV. CDR3 amino acids: CASSLWRRDVTGELFF. The CDR3 DNA reads TGTGCCAGCAGCTTATGGCGGAGGGACGTAACCGGGGAGCTGTTTTTT.

The chain carries TRBV6-5 and TRBJ2-1; TRBD1 might be the D (6 bases). Germline lookup yields CDR1 MNHEY and CDR2 SVGAGI. V lost 2 bases, J lost 10 bases, and 12 bases lay in between. The CDR3 sequence is 13 residues long. This chain's CDR3 is CASSYTPDREQFF. CDR3 DNA: TGTGCCAGCAGTTACACACCGGACAGAGAGCAGTTCTTC.

The genes are TRBV5-6 and TRBJ2-7, with 8 bases that match TRBD1. CDR3 length: 17 amino acids. The V segment lost 0 bases and the J segment 12 bases; nucleotides outside the gene matches: 20. Germline CDR1 reads SGHDT; CDR2 reads YYEEEE. CDR3 coding DNA: TGTGCCAGCAGCTTGGAGCCGACAGGGGATGTTTTTCCCCTCCTGTACTTC. It codes for CASSLEPTGDVFPLLYF.

This clone was observed a single time. The rearrangement uses TRBV1 and TRBJ1-3; the listed D gene, TRBD1, was not tested against the DNA. TRBV1 is labeled a pseudogene. The CDR3 loop spans 16 amino acids. As DNA, the CDR3 is TGCACCAGCAGCCAAGATGAAACAGTCAGTGGAAACACCATATATTTT. Translating gives CTSSQDETVSGNTIYF.

The DNA of the CDR3 is TGTGCCAGCAGCCCCGGACTAGCGGGAGGTCTGAATGAGCAGTTCTTC. This translates into CASSPGLAGGLNEQFF. This sequence joins TRBV3-1 (or the pseudogene TRBV3-2) and TRBJ2-1; TRBD2 agrees at 14 bases. Germline CDR1 and CDR2: LGHDT and YNNKEL (reference sequence). The CDR3 totals 16 residues. J was trimmed by 7 bases and V by 4 bases; bases with no gene match: 6.

This clone was picked up one time. The chain joins TRBV6-2 or TRBV6-3 to TRBJ2-1; perhaps TRBD1 as D (6 bases). This CDR3 region has 13 residues. CDR1 and CDR2 (germline): MNHEY, SVGEGT. With 5 bases removed from V and 4 bases from J, the gap between germline ends came to 9 bases. The CDR3 bases are TGTGCCAGCAGTAGGGACATTTACAATGAGCAGTTCTTC. Translated, it gives CASSRDIYNEQFF.

This clone was observed a handful of times. The chain's CDR3 is CASSITRGFNQPQHF. DNA of the CDR3: TGTGCCAGTAGTATAACCAGGGGGTTTAATCAGCCCCAGCATTTT. The rearrangement uses TRBV19 and TRBJ1-5; 7 bases align to TRBD1. The V and J ends lost 2 bases and 4 bases, in that order; junction bases with no gene match: 5. CDR3 length: 15 amino acids. Germline-derived CDR1 and CDR2 are LNHDA and SQIVND (reference sequence).

This clone was counted a few times. The rearrangement uses TRBV21-1 and TRBJ2-7; the D call TRBD2 from the table was never checked on the DNA. TRBV21-1 represents a pseudogene. CDR3 size: 10 residues. CDR3 protein: CASSKGGRYF. The CDR3 bases are TGTGCCAGCAGCAAAGGAGGGAGGTACTTC.

This chain uses TRBV10-3 with TRBJ2-1; 16 positions match TRBD2. CDR1 and CDR2 (germline): ENHRY, SYGVKD. Trimming took 8 bases from V and 6 from J; bases not matched to a gene: 1. The CDR3 consists of 14 residues. The CDR3 sequence: CAIGTSGRVNEQFF. CDR3 coding DNA: TGTGCCATCGGGACTAGCGGGAGGGTCAATGAGCAGTTCTTC.

The CDR3, as DNA: TGTGCCAGCAGCTTAGCGGCCAGGCTGAACACCGGGGAGCTGTTTTTT. It yields the protein CASSLAARLNTGELFF. The V call is TRBV7-8, the J call TRBJ2-2, with D unclear. The V end lost 0 bases, the J end lost 1 base, and 9 bases lay between the germline ends. This CDR3 has 16 amino acids. Germline V CDR1 and CDR2: SGHVS, FQNEAQ.

The J gene is TRBJ2-7, the V gene TRBV4-1; weak D call: TRBD2 (6 bases). The CDR3 has 16 residues. Trimming removed 4 bases at V and 3 bases at J, with 19 bases between. CDR1 and CDR2 from the germline V gene are MGHRA and YSYEKL. CDR3 in amino acids: CASSLLVASANYEQYF. In nucleotides, the CDR3 is TGCGCCAGCAGCCTATTGGTGGCTAGCGCGAACTACGAGCAGTACTTC.

V gene TRBV10-1 combines with J gene TRBJ2-1; 11 positions match TRBD1. The V segment lost 5 bases and the J segment 6 bases; nucleotides outside the gene matches: 9. The CDR3 consists of 16 residues. Germline CDR1 reads WNHNN; CDR2 reads SYGVQD (reference sequence). CDR3 sequence (DNA): TGCGCCAGCAGTTGGATCAGGGACAGGGGGGGCAATGAGCAGTTCTTC. This sequence encodes CASSWIRDRGGNEQFF.

To note about this clone: Other DNA sequences in this specimen translate into the identical CDR3. J is TRBJ2-3 and V is TRBV20-1, with TRBD2 matching over 7 bases. The V and J ends lost 3 bases and 1 base, in that order; junction bases with no gene match: 4. The CDR3 covers 14 residues. Germline V lookup: CDR1 DFQATT, CDR2 SNEGSKA (reference sequence). CDR3: CSASSSGGTDTQYF. CDR3 DNA: TGCAGTGCTAGTTCTAGCGGAGGCACAGATACGCAGTATTTT.

This chain joins TRBV11-3 and TRBJ1-1, with D possibly matching TRBD1 (5 bases). The CDR3 has 15 amino acids. Germline-derived CDR1 and CDR2 are SGHNT and YENEEA. The V end was cut by 1 base, the J end by 5 bases, with 14 bases between. This CDR3 reads CASSLGGREETEAFF. CDR3 nucleotides: TGTGCCAGCAGCTTAGGTGGCAGGGAGGAAACTGAAGCTTTCTTT.

V gene TRBV20-1 combines with J gene TRBJ1-5; 7 bases align to TRBD1. V shed 3 bases, J shed 7 bases, and the junction held 15 bases outside the gene matches. Looked up from germline, CDR1 is DFQATT and CDR2 is SNEGSKA (reference sequence). The CDR3 runs 16 residues. The CDR3 sequence: CSASGEATGNEQPQHF. In DNA, the CDR3 is TGCAGTGCTAGTGGGGAGGCGACAGGGAATGAACAGCCCCAGCATTTT.

The chain carries TRBV11-3 and TRBJ1-3, with D uncertain. Germline CDR1 reads SGHNT; CDR2 reads YENEEA. The CDR3 spans 15 residues. V shed 1 base and J shed 7 bases, with 14 bases lying between them. The CDR3 DNA follows: TGTGCCAGCAGCTTAGGAGAGCAACGGCGGAACACCATATATTTT. It yields the protein CASSLGEQRRNTIYF.

The rearrangement uses TRBV11-3 and TRBJ2-7; tentatively, D is TRBD1 (5 bases). Germline V lookup: CDR1 SGHNT, CDR2 YENEEA. Trimming pared 1 base from V and 2 bases from J, leaving 12 bases between. The CDR3 totals 15 residues. The CDR3 is CASSLVTAETYEQYF. DNA for the CDR3: TGTGCCAGCAGCTTAGTGACAGCAGAAACCTACGAGCAGTACTTC.

V usage is TRBV5-4 and J usage is TRBJ2-7; 7 nucleotides line up with TRBD1. The CDR3 totals 11 residues. Germline V CDR1 and CDR2: SGHNT, YYREEE (reference sequence). The ends lost 10 bases at V and 4 bases at J; junction bases unmatched: 5. The CDR3 region has the DNA TGTGCCGGGAGACAGGGTTACGAGCAGTACTTC. Translated, it gives CAGRQGYEQYF.

This chain joins TRBV2 and TRBJ2-1, with TRBD2 identical over 12 bases. V gave up 6 bases and J gave up 7 bases; unmatched junction bases: 7. The germline V gene encodes CDR1 SNHLY and CDR2 FYNNEI. The length of the CDR3 is 15 residues. CDR3 protein: CASRKLAGGINEQFF. As DNA, the CDR3 is TGTGCCAGCAGAAAACTAGCGGGAGGAATTAATGAGCAGTTCTTC.

The rearrangement joins TRBV5-1 to TRBJ1-2, with D uncertain. Trimming shortened V by 0 bases and J by 5 bases, and 5 bases separated the two germline ends. The CDR3 sequence is 12 residues long. The germline CDR1 and CDR2 sequences are SGHRS and YFSETQ. CDR3 nucleotide sequence: TGCGCCAGCAGCTTGGACACATATGGCTACACCTTC. The encoded protein is CASSLDTYGYTF.

The chain employs TRBV15 and TRBJ1-5, with TRBD1 matching 9 bases. Losses at the gene ends were 2 bases for V and 4 bases for J; bases not matched to a gene: 6. The V gene's germline CDR1 is LNHNV and CDR2 YYDKDF (reference sequence). The CDR3 is 16 amino acids. CDR3 protein: CATSRLLQGANQPQHF. CDR3 DNA sequence: TGTGCCACCAGCAGACTTTTACAGGGGGCTAATCAGCCCCAGCATTTT. Using reference TRBV15 and TRBJ1-5 for the parts outside the CDR3, the full variable domain is DAMVIQNPRYQVTQFGKPVTLSCSQTLNHNVMYWYQQKSSQAPKLLFHYYDKDFNNEADTPDNFQSRRPNTSFCFLDIRSPGLGDTAMYLCATSRLLQGANQPQHFGDGTRLSIL.